The 5 T cell receptor beta chains given below trace back to one sample, sequenced in a study of identical twins. TCRdb redid the calling of the 5' RACE reads with MiXCR, one entry per CDR3 protein. The table lists hundreds of thousands of distinct CDR3 sequences, around 21% of them singletons. This sample also appeared in a second study, on T cells expressing NK-cell markers.

What was sequenced was PBMCs. The receptors derive from a woman aged 18-35 years in good health.

This rearrangement joins TRBV20-1 to TRBJ1-1; D is unclear. The CDR3 spans 11 residues. V was clipped by 6 bases and J by 4 bases, with 9 bases between them. CDR1 is DFQATT and CDR2 is SNEGSKA in the germline V gene (reference sequence). In DNA, the CDR3 is TGCAGTGCGATGAAGGGCACTGAAGCTTTCTTT. It translates to CSAMKGTEAFF.

At least ten counts were recorded for this clonotype. The chain uses TRBV4-3 and TRBJ2-7; TRBD2 matches 9 bases. There are 17 residues in the CDR3. CDR1 LGHNA and CDR2 YSLEER come from the germline V gene. V shed 4 bases, J shed 2 bases, and the junction held 12 bases outside the gene matches. CDR3 DNA: TGCGCCAGCAGCCCAACGGTAAGAGCTAGCGGGGCCTACGAGCAGTACTTC. Translated, it gives CASSPTVRASGAYEQYF.

This clonotype was observed many times. This chain connects TRBV4-3 to TRBJ2-5, with D perhaps TRBD2 (7 bases). CDR1 is LGHNA, CDR2 YSLEER, per germline. V lost 4 bases and J 5 bases, leaving 23 bases between the germline ends. CDR3 length equals 17 residues. CDR3 amino acids: CASSPEGGRARGETQYF. CDR3 DNA: TGCGCCAGCAGCCCCGAAGGGGGGAGGGCGAGGGGGGAGACCCAGTACTTC.

There are a few counts of this clonotype. The genes are TRBV7-2 and TRBJ2-1; D may correspond to TRBD1 or TRBD2 (5 bases each). V was trimmed by 5 bases and J by 4 bases, leaving 18 bases between them. CDR1 is SGHTA and CDR2 is FQGNSA in the germline V gene. This CDR3 is 16 amino acids long. CDR3 sequence: CASSHLSGTNYNEQFF. The CDR3 coding sequence is TGTGCCAGCAGCCACCTCTCCGGGACGAATTACAATGAGCAGTTCTTC.

V usage is TRBV7-8 and J usage is TRBJ2-4; possibly TRBD1 for D (5 bases). Trimming took off 1 base at V and 8 bases at J, with 12 bases between the two ends. Germline CDR1 and CDR2: SGHVS and FQNEAQ. The CDR3 has 14 amino acids. The chain's CDR3 is CASSLGGLVYIQYF. In nucleotides, the CDR3 is TGTGCCAGCAGCTTAGGGGGCCTAGTTTACATTCAGTACTTC.